This TCR beta chain was captured in a study of CD8+ T cells in alopecia areata. Overall study results and limits: The study also sequences resident alphabeta T cells of normal skin in scalp samples.

V was clipped by 0 bases and J by 0 bases, with 10 bases between them. Germline values: CDR1 SGHRS, CDR2 YFSETQ. CDR3 size: 16 residues. RNA was extracted and reverse transcribed into cDNA as the sequencing template. The assay was immunoSEQ multiplex PCR, and TCRdb's table has in-frame clones only and misses some. The repertoire holds roughly 150,000 clones, with about 54% as singletons. This clone showed up just a few times. Its specificity is not known. The sequenced material came from CD4+ T cells sorted from blood. This clonotype was sampled from a human donor in good health. This chain joins TRBV5-1 and TRBJ2-1; a weak D match, TRBD2 (5 bases). The CDR3 here is CASSLARGPSYNEQFF. Here the CDR3 DNA reads TGCGCCAGCAGCTTGGCCCGGGGTCCCTCCTACAATGAGCAGTTCTTC.